This TCR beta chain was recovered during a study of molecular identifiers for immune sequencing clone quantification. For naive CD8 T cells, sorting used the CD8+CD4-CCR7+CD45RA+ phenotype. In regard to this clonotype: Antigen unknown. A much larger clone lies a single base off, so this may be a read error.

Points from the study as a whole: Clones that had above 20 RNA copies took up over 99% of effector molecules but under 1% in naive cells. In cases of identical TCR molecules sharing a barcode, highly expanded clone sizes could be underestimated. Spiked Jurkat TCR RNA from one cell was reportedly detectable among fewer than 1.3 million naive cells.

TCRdb called the PCR reads again in MiXCR, with one record for every CDR3 protein. This repertoire shows about 630,000 distinct CDR3 sequences, around 25% found once; its top ten account for about 0.78%. The germline gives CDR1 SGHDT, CDR2 YYEEEE. The CDR3 loop spans 15 amino acids. This sequence originates from a human donor in good health. Some libraries in this study had Jurkat cell RNA spiked in. The chain couples TRBV5-6 to TRBJ2-3; tentative D call: TRBD2 (5 bases). Input material: naive CD8+ T cells from blood, with Jurkat cell RNA spiked in. This sample's subset: FACS-sorted CD8+CD4-CCR7+CD45RA+ naive T cells. CDR3 sequence: CASSPYDGSVDTQCF. The CDR3 DNA reads as TGTGCCAGCAGCCCCTACGACGGTAGCGTCGATACGCAGTGTTTT.